Below, one T cell receptor beta chain is given with its context. Its specificity is not known. This specimen comes from a study of shared clonotypes between healthy human individuals. Whole-study findings and limits: What naive subsets generally showed was a larger estimated richness than memory subsets showed. Researchers sampled only blood; tissue repertoires likely differ.

Positive CCR7 selection of CD45RO-negative cells yielded the naive CD8 cells, and terminally differentiated effector memory CD45RA+ cells were excluded. The repertoire was sequenced with immunoSEQ multiplex PCR; TCRdb's copy has only in-frame clones and lacks some. The sample carries about 820,000 clones, 85% to 95% recorded once. The CDR3 has 16 amino acids. V gave up 2 bases and J gave up 0 bases; unmatched junction bases: 6. CDR1 is PRHDT and CDR2 is FYEKMQ in the germline V gene (reference sequence). The sequence was obtained from a man younger than 40 in good health. The chain recombines TRBV13 with TRBJ2-7, with 8 bases fitting TRBD2. The sequencing input was naive CD8+ T cells sorted from blood. The CDR3 DNA sequence: TGTGCCAGCAGCTTACAAGGGCGGGAGGACTCCTACGAGCAGTACTTC. Amino acid sequence: CASSLQGREDSYEQYF.